Following are 8 T cell receptor beta chains from one sample sequenced in a study of regulatory T cells in long-lasting Graves disease. Researchers made TCR beta libraries by using iRepertoire HTBI primers and running Arm-PCR on CDR3 regions. TCRdb itself ran the multiplex PCR reads through MiXCR, one entry per CDR3 protein. Here the sample spans roughly 400,000 distinct CDR3 sequences, around 21% being singletons. Time point noted: persistent/refractory GD, antithyroid drugs over 5 years with positive TRAb. TCR sequences were obtained from RNA taken from PBMCs. This specimen was peripheral blood mononuclear cells (PBMCs), taken when the disease was refractory, from a patient treated with antithyroid drugs. The origin of the receptors is a female donor with Graves disease.

The chain joins TRBV5-4 to TRBJ2-5, with TRBD2 matching over 13 bases. Looked up from germline, CDR1 is SGHNT and CDR2 is YYREEE (reference sequence). The CDR3 is 15 residues long. J gave up 3 bases and V 4 bases, and 3 bases lay outside the gene matches. The DNA of the CDR3 is TGTGCCAGCAGCAGCGGGACTAGCGGGGAAGAGACCCAGTACTTC. This translates into CASSSGTSGEETQYF.

There are a few counts of this clonotype. The chain links TRBV24-1 to TRBJ2-2; 8 positions match TRBD2. Germline V lookup: CDR1 KGHDR, CDR2 SFDVKD. The CDR3 contains 16 residues. Germline trimming cut 6 bases from V and 5 bases from J; bases unmatched to any gene: 10. The CDR3 protein is CATSRTGGSLTGELFF. Here the CDR3 DNA reads TGTGCCACCAGTCGTACGGGAGGGAGTCTGACCGGGGAGCTGTTTTTT.

This clonotype has at least ten counts. The chain links TRBV2 to TRBJ1-1; D is ambiguous. Germline CDR1 reads SNHLY; CDR2 reads FYNNEI. The CDR3 is 17 amino acids. The ends were cut back, 2 bases at V and 3 bases at J, with 19 bases in the middle. CDR3: CASSESRDKASDTEAFF. CDR3 nucleotides: TGTGCCAGCAGTGAATCCCGTGACAAGGCGTCGGACACTGAAGCTTTCTTT.

About this clonotype: Since the CDR3 does not end with the conserved phenylalanine or tryptophan, this likely comes from a read error. The rearrangement uses TRBV9 and TRBJ1-1; D is unclear. CDR3 length: 13 amino acids. The germline V gene encodes CDR1 SGDLS and CDR2 YYNGEE. V gave up 0 bases and J gave up 1 base, with 4 bases separating them. The CDR3 region is CASSVGTNTEAFL. The CDR3, as DNA: TGTGCCAGCAGCGTAGGAACGAACACTGAAGCTTTCCTT.

Many counts were recorded for this clonotype. The rearrangement links TRBV3-1 to TRBJ1-2; D uncertain. V gave up 0 bases and J gave up 5 bases, with 10 bases separating them. The CDR3 sequence is 14 residues long. The germline gives CDR1 LGHDT, CDR2 YNNKEL (reference sequence). The CDR3 spells CASSQDTGPYGYTF. In nucleotides, the CDR3 is TGTGCCAGCAGCCAAGATACTGGACCGTATGGCTACACCTTC. The complete variable domain, with remaining parts taken from reference TRBV3-1 and TRBJ1-2, reads DTAVSQTPKYLVTQMGNDKSIKCEQNLGHDTMYWYKQDSKKFLKIMFSYNNKELIINETVPNRFSPKSPDKAHLNLHINSLELGDSAVYFCASSQDTGPYGYTFGSGTRLTVV.

J is TRBJ2-7 and V is TRBV5-1, with D perhaps given as TRBD1 or TRBD2 (5 bases each). The CDR3 runs to 15 residues. V was shortened by 0 bases and J by 2 bases, with 12 bases between the two germline ends. Looked up from germline, CDR1 is SGHRS and CDR2 is YFSETQ. CDR3 DNA: TGCGCCAGCAGCTTGGCCCCGGGGCCGCCCTACGAGCAGTACTTC. Translation: CASSLAPGPPYEQYF. Full variable domain (rest looked up from reference TRBV5-1 and TRBJ2-7): KAGVTQTPRYLIKTRGQQVTLSCSPISGHRSVSWYQQTPGQGLQFLFEYFSETQRNKGNFPGRFSGRQFSNSRSEMNVSTLELGDSALYLCASSLAPGPPYEQYFGPGTRLTVT.

This clonotype showed up many times. The J gene is TRBJ1-1, the V gene TRBV6-5, with D possibly TRBD1 on 6 matching bases. The CDR3 totals 14 residues. Germline V gene data show CDR1 as MNHEY and CDR2 as SVGAGI. Trimming shortened V by 2 bases and J by 0 bases, and 7 bases separated the two germline ends. CDR3 loop: CASSYAGVNTEAFF. The CDR3 bases are TGTGCCAGCAGTTACGCAGGGGTGAACACTGAAGCTTTCTTT.

This chain uses TRBV19 with TRBJ2-2, with D possibly being TRBD1 or TRBD2 (5 bases each). The V end was cut by 8 bases, the J end by 3 bases, with 16 bases between. CDR1 and CDR2 from the germline V gene are LNHDA and SQIVND (reference sequence). The CDR3 sequence is 15 residues long. CDR3 region: CASRERQFYTGELFF. The CDR3 nucleotides read TGTGCCAGTCGGGAAAGACAGTTTTACACCGGGGAGCTGTTTTTT.